Sequencing of this T cell receptor (beta chain) was carried out in a study of OX40 agonist ivuxolimab in advanced cancers. Study outcomes and limitations: CD4+ and CD8+ blood T cells expanded clonally by week 6 at 0.1 to 3.0 mg/kg.

The repertoire was sequenced with immunoSEQ multiplex PCR; TCRdb's copy has only in-frame clones and lacks some. This sample has tens of thousands of clones; 84% occur once, and the top ten carry 0.9% to 1.4%. This clone was found many times. Antigen: not known. Between the trimmed V and J ends, which lost 8 bases and 1 base, there was a span of 13 bases. Germline V gene lookup returns CDR1 LNHDA and CDR2 SQIVND (reference sequence). This CDR3 has 14 residues. The sample was CD4+ or CD8+ T cells sorted from blood, taken in a trial of the OX40 agonist ivuxolimab. This chain links TRBV19 with TRBJ2-3, with D uncertain. This sequence originates from an adult with an advanced solid tumor such as melanoma, head and neck, liver or kidney cancer. The CDR3, as DNA: TGTGCCAGTCGGGCGCCCGACCGCACAGATACGCAGTATTTT. Translation: CASRAPDRTDTQYF.